This T cell receptor beta chain was recovered during a study of shared clonotypes between healthy human individuals. Turning to the study itself: In total, the donors were two women and a few men aged 18 to 49. Study-level findings and limits: The sole specimen, blood, was sampled, and tissue repertoires likely differ. Non-shared clonotypes were found to have lower generation probabilities than the clonotypes that were shared by all four of the sorted-subset donors.

Repertoires were generated with immunoSEQ multiplex PCR, while TCRdb's copy carries only in-frame clones and drops some. In the table there are 2 million to 2.5 million clones, approximately 93% of which are singletons. In regard to this clone: Its cognate antigen is unknown.

Germline V gene lookup returns CDR1 MNHEY and CDR2 SMNVEV (reference sequence). The V end was cut by 6 bases, the J end by 0 bases, with 15 bases between. CDR3 length equals 16 residues. Splitting of CD4+ cells produced CD45RA+ naive and CD45RA-negative memory subsets. V gene TRBV27 combines with J gene TRBJ2-1; D may be TRBD2 (5 bases). Sequenced sample: naive CD4+ T cells from PBMCs. The subset denotes: CD45RA+ positively selected. The receptor was derived from a young man in good health. Some clones in this sample may be carry-over from other donors' samples. The CDR3 region is CASRGLTASSYNEQFF. The CDR3 DNA reads as TGTGCCAGCAGAGGACTTACAGCCTCCTCCTACAATGAGCAGTTCTTC.